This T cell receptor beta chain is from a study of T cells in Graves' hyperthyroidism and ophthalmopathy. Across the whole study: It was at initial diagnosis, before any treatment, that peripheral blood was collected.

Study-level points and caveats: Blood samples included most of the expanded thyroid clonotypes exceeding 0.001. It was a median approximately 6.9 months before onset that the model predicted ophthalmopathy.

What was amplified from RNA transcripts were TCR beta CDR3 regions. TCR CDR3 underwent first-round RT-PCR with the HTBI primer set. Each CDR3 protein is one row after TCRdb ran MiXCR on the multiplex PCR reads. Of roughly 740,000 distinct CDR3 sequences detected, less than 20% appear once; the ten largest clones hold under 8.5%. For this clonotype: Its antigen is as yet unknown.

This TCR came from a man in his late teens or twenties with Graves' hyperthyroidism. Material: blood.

The CDR3 DNA is TGTGCCAGCAGTTTATCACCGATTAGCACAGATACGCAGTATTTT. It codes for CASSLSPISTDTQYF. V is TRBV27 and J is TRBJ2-3; unclear D gene. With 0 bases removed from V and 0 bases from J, the gap between germline ends came to 7 bases. The CDR3 spans 15 residues. The germline V gene has CDR1 MNHEY and CDR2 SMNVEV (reference sequence).